This T cell receptor (beta chain) was obtained from a study of human T cells and chemical hapten exposure. Whole-study context: Donors were sensitized with 2% DPC on the upper inner arm.

This clonotype appeared a few times. Time point denoted: patch test 1, 2 weeks after DPC sensitization. Stated treatment: therapeutic diphenylcyclopropenone sensitization with weekly scalp DPC. Individual cDNA molecules each carried unique molecular identifiers attached by the library. Each CDR3 protein gets one entry after TCRdb re-called the RACE reads with MiXCR. The sample lists 150,000 to 200,000 distinct CDR3 sequences; about 22% were seen once. Sequencing used whole blood, obtained in connection with sensitization to the hapten diphenylcyclopropenone (DPC). This clonotype originated in a woman between 50 and 59 years old with alopecia areata. Some clones in this sample may be carry-over from other donors' samples.

The CDR3 is CASSLATSTDTQYF. For the CDR3, the DNA is TGTGCCAGCAGCTTAGCCACCTCCACAGATACGCAGTATTTT. J is TRBJ2-3 and V is TRBV7-8; D unresolved. This CDR3 contains 14 residues. From germline, CDR1 is SGHVS and CDR2 FQNEAQ. Trimming pared 0 bases from V and 2 bases from J, leaving 6 bases between.